One and the same sample provided the 24 T cell receptor beta chains below, sequenced in a study of cytomegalovirus exposure and HLA in healthy donors. The study ran its PCR with 60 Vbeta and 13 Jbeta primers. TCRdb keeps only in-frame clones here, not all; method: immunoSEQ multiplex PCR. The sample carries approximately 150,000 clones, 60% to 80% recorded once. Sequencing was carried out using PBMCs. The origin of the receptors is a woman aged 40 to 50 in good health and CMV-seronegative.

The DNA of the CDR3 is TGTGCCAGCAGCTCCCATCCCGCCGCTGGGGGCCAGTTCTTC. Amino acids: CASSSHPAAGGQFF. This rearrangement joins TRBV28 to TRBJ2-1, with TRBD1 as a possible D gene (6 bases). V shed 6 bases and J shed 13 bases, with 22 bases lying between them. The germline V gene has CDR1 MDHEN and CDR2 SYDVKM. This CDR3 has 14 residues.

This chain connects TRBV7-2 to TRBJ1-1, with a possible D match to TRBD1 (5 bases). V was shortened by 5 bases and J by 7 bases, with 11 bases between the two germline ends. CDR1 is SGHTA, CDR2 FQGNSA, per germline. This CDR3 comprises 12 residues. The CDR3 protein is CASSRAGVEAFF. The DNA of the CDR3 is TGTGCCAGCAGCCGGGCGGGGGTTGAAGCTTTCTTT. Variable domain in full (rest from reference TRBV7-2 and TRBJ1-1): GAGVSQSPSNKVTEKGKDVELRCDPISGHTALYWYRQSLGQGLEFLIYFQGNSAPDKSGLPSDRFSAERTGGSVSTLTIQRTQQEDSAVYLCASSRAGVEAFFGQGTRLTVV.

This sequence joins TRBV6-5 and TRBJ1-1, with D perhaps matching TRBD1 (5 bases). CDR1 is MNHEY, CDR2 SVGAGI, per germline. Trimming stripped 10 bases from V and 6 bases from J, with 21 bases between. The CDR3 spans 14 residues. The DNA of the CDR3 is TGTGCCACCACGAACGGGGGGGGAGTCGCTGAAGCTTTCTTT. It yields the protein CATTNGGGVAEAFF.

The chain is built from TRBV7-9 and TRBJ2-7; D not resolved. V was cut by 5 bases and J by 6 bases, with 14 bases left in between. The CDR3 consists of 13 residues. The germline V gene encodes CDR1 SEHNR and CDR2 FQNEAQ (reference sequence). The DNA for the CDR3 is TGTGCCAGCAGCCACCTAGTGGTGGGCGAGCAGTACTTC. It codes for CASSHLVVGEQYF. The variable domain in full, with the rest retrieved from reference TRBV7-9 and TRBJ2-7, is DTGVSQNPRHKITKRGQNVTFRCDPISEHNRLYWYRQTLGQGPEFLTYFQNEAQLEKSRLLSDRFSAERPKGSFSTLEIQRTEQGDSAMYLCASSHLVVGEQYFGPGTRLTVT.

The chain joins TRBV5-6 to TRBJ2-1; 8 bases fit TRBD1. Trimming cost V 2 bases and J 3 bases; bases outside gene matches: 4. Per germline, CDR1 SGHDT and CDR2 YYEEEE. This CDR3 is built from 15 residues. CDR3 residues: CASSFRTGIYNEQFF. CDR3 coding DNA: TGTGCCAGCAGCTTTAGGACAGGGATCTACAATGAGCAGTTCTTC.

The chain links TRBV10-3 to TRBJ2-7; 7 nucleotides line up with TRBD2. This CDR3 is 13 amino acids long. Per the germline V gene, CDR1 is ENHRY and CDR2 is SYGVKD. J gave up 7 bases and V 6 bases, and 9 bases lay outside the gene matches. The CDR3 DNA reads as TGTGCCATCAGCCCCCTGAGCGGGATTGAGCAGTACTTC. As protein: CAISPLSGIEQYF.

V gene TRBV11-3 combines with J gene TRBJ2-3, with 11 nucleotides matching TRBD1. The germline V gene has CDR1 SGHNT and CDR2 YENEEA. There are 15 residues in the CDR3. V lost 3 bases and J lost 2; bases outside the gene matches: 1. The CDR3 region is CASSFGQGATDTQYF. CDR3 nucleotide sequence: TGTGCCAGCAGCTTCGGACAGGGGGCCACAGATACGCAGTATTTT.

CDR3 loop: CASSETPGFLSGNTIYF. CDR3 sequence (DNA): TGTGCCAGCAGCGAAACGCCAGGGTTCCTCTCTGGAAACACCATATATTTT. The chain links TRBV7-2 to TRBJ1-3, with TRBD1 as a possible D gene (5 bases). CDR3 size: 17 residues. V gave up 5 bases and J gave up 0 bases, with 17 bases separating them. CDR1 and CDR2 from the germline V gene are SGHTA and FQGNSA.

The rearrangement uses TRBV7-2 and TRBJ1-5, with 7 bases lining up with TRBD1. J gave up 5 bases and V 2 bases, and 6 bases lay outside the gene matches. From germline, CDR1 is SGHTA and CDR2 FQGNSA. This CDR3 is 15 amino acids long. Written as DNA, the CDR3 is TGTGCCAGCAGCTTATACAGGGGAGCAGATCAGCCCCAGCATTTT. Its translation: CASSLYRGADQPQHF.

The chain has TRBV2 and TRBJ2-7, with 9 bases identical to TRBD1. After removal of 6 bases from V and 2 bases from J, the junction contained 8 bases not matched to a gene. CDR1 is SNHLY and CDR2 is FYNNEI in the germline V gene. There are 15 residues in the CDR3. The CDR3 DNA reads TGTGCCAGCAGCCCACCACGACAGGGGGCCTACGAGCAGTACTTC. This encodes CASSPPRQGAYEQYF.

The J gene is TRBJ1-5, the V gene TRBV19; D call uncertain. Germline-derived CDR1 and CDR2 are LNHDA and SQIVND (reference sequence). Trimming removed 3 bases from V and 1 base from J, with 10 bases in between. The length of the CDR3 is 15 residues. CDR3 loop: CASSIAGLSNQPQHF. The CDR3 coding sequence is TGTGCCAGTAGTATTGCAGGATTAAGCAATCAGCCCCAGCATTTT.

The chain is built from TRBV10-3 and TRBJ2-3, with 9 bases matching TRBD2. J gave up 4 bases and V 4 bases, and 6 bases lay outside the gene matches. Germline CDR1 ENHRY, CDR2 SYGVKD. CDR3 length equals 15 residues. CDR3 region: CAISAPAGGPDTQYF. In DNA form, the CDR3 reads TGTGCCATCAGTGCCCCTGCGGGGGGGCCAGATACGCAGTATTTT.

Remarks on this clone: Different DNA sequences within this sample yield the same CDR3. The V gene is TRBV28, the J gene TRBJ2-7; 7 bases agree with TRBD2. The CDR3 consists of 15 residues. From germline, CDR1 is MDHEN and CDR2 SYDVKM. V shed 6 bases, J shed 2 bases, and the junction held 10 bases outside the gene matches. The CDR3 reads CASSPPGGLTYEQYF. The CDR3 bases are TGTGCCAGCAGCCCCCCGGGGGGTCTCACCTACGAGCAGTACTTC.

J is TRBJ2-3 and V is TRBV2; 8 nucleotides align to TRBD1. The CDR3 contains 14 residues. Germline V gene lookup returns CDR1 SNHLY and CDR2 FYNNEI. The V gene end was trimmed by 5 bases and the J gene end by 0 bases; junction bases not matched to a gene: 1. The chain's CDR3 is CASSWDRSTDTQYF. The CDR3 region has the DNA TGTGCCAGCAGTTGGGACAGGAGCACAGATACGCAGTATTTT.

V and J are TRBV7-2 and TRBJ2-5, with 10 bases aligning to TRBD1. The CDR3 is made up of 15 amino acids. Germline values: CDR1 SGHTA, CDR2 FQGNSA. The junction had 4 bases not matched to a gene; V was cut back by 1 base and J by 5 bases. The DNA for the CDR3 is TGTGCCAGCAGCTTAGGGGGACAGGGGAGGGAGACCCAGTACTTC. This translates into CASSLGGQGRETQYF.

This chain links TRBV18 with TRBJ2-7; D ambiguous. The CDR3 length is 14 residues. The germline V gene has CDR1 KGHSH and CDR2 LQKENI. V dropped 2 bases and J dropped 1 base, with 9 bases sitting between them. The CDR3 reads CASSPSGGSYEQYF. The DNA for the CDR3 is TGTGCCAGCTCACCATCCGGCGGATCCTACGAGCAGTACTTC.

The table lists this clone with a few counts. The chain couples TRBV6-1 to TRBJ2-7; 8 positions agree with TRBD1. The germline V gene encodes CDR1 MNHNS and CDR2 SASEGT. The J segment lost 13 bases and the V segment lost 7 bases, leaving 9 bases of the junction unmatched. This CDR3 has 11 residues. The CDR3 DNA reads as TGTGCCAGCAACCCAGGACAGGGTATTTACTTC. It translates to CASNPGQGIYF.

The chain combines TRBV5-4 with TRBJ1-1, with D tentatively TRBD1 (5 bases). Germline V gene data show CDR1 as SGHNT and CDR2 as YYREEE (reference sequence). Trimming took 0 bases from V and 6 from J, leaving 12 bases between them. The CDR3 length is 14 residues. Here the CDR3 DNA reads TGTGCCAGCAGCTTGGGAGGACACTTCCCTGAAGCTTTCTTT. Translated: CASSLGGHFPEAFF.

This clone has only one observation. An end of the junction does not agree with germline; a read error may underlie this. Other DNA sequences within the sample encode an identical CDR3. V usage is TRBV7-3 and J usage is TRBJ1-3; 8 bases align to TRBD1. Germline values: CDR1 SGHTA, CDR2 FQGTGA. This CDR3 spans 15 amino acids. The CDR3 coding sequence is TGTGCCAGCAGCCTAACAGGGGGTTCTGGAAACACCATATATTTT. Its translation: CASSLTGGSGNTIYF.

CDR3 residues: CASSFGLSTDTQYF. DNA for the CDR3: TGTGCCAGCAGCTTCGGACTTAGCACAGATACGCAGTATTTT. This chain joins TRBV5-4 and TRBJ2-3; D may be TRBD2 (5 bases). CDR3 length: 14 amino acids. Per the germline V gene, CDR1 is SGHNT and CDR2 is YYREEE (reference sequence). Trimming pared 2 bases from V and 0 bases from J, leaving 7 bases between.

V gene TRBV6-5 combines with J gene TRBJ1-4, with 9 bases fitting TRBD1. Trimming cost V 6 bases and J 7 bases; bases outside gene matches: 6. Germline V gene data show CDR1 as MNHEY and CDR2 as SVGAGI. This CDR3 is 14 amino acids long. This CDR3 is CASSRDRVFEKLFF. CDR3 coding DNA: TGTGCCAGCAGCCGGGACAGGGTTTTTGAAAAACTGTTTTTT.

The chain has TRBV4-2 and TRBJ1-3, with a tentative D call TRBD1 (5 bases). Trimming stripped 7 bases from V and 1 base from J, with 11 bases between. CDR1 and CDR2 (germline): LGHNA, YNFKEQ. The CDR3 spans 14 residues. CDR3 DNA sequence: TGTGCCAGCACCACTCAGGGATCTGGAAACACCATATATTTT. This translates into CASTTQGSGNTIYF.

For this clone: One junction end does not reproduce the germline sequence, and a read error may be involved. The V call is TRBV7-9, the J call TRBJ2-3; 7 positions agree with TRBD2. CDR3 length: 16 residues. Germline loops: CDR1 SEHNR, CDR2 FQNEAQ (reference sequence). CDR3 bases: TGTTCCAGCAGCTCCGGCAAGACTAGCCTACAGAATACGCAGTATTTT. This sequence encodes CSSSSGKTSLQNTQYF.

This chain joins TRBV5-4 and TRBJ2-5, with 7 bases lining up with TRBD1. Per the germline V gene, CDR1 is SGHNT and CDR2 is YYREEE (reference sequence). CDR3 length: 14 amino acids. Losses at the gene ends were 5 bases for V and 5 bases for J; bases not matched to a gene: 9. The CDR3 reads CASSRQGVSETQYF. The CDR3 DNA sequence: TGTGCCAGCAGTAGACAGGGAGTCAGCGAGACCCAGTACTTC. Combining the CDR3 with reference TRBV5-4 and TRBJ2-5 gives the whole variable domain ETGVTQSPTHLIKTRGQQVTLRCSSQSGHNTVSWYQQALGQGPQFIFQYYREEENGRGNFPPRFSGLQFPNYSSELNVNALELDDSALYLCASSRQGVSETQYFGPGTRLLVL.